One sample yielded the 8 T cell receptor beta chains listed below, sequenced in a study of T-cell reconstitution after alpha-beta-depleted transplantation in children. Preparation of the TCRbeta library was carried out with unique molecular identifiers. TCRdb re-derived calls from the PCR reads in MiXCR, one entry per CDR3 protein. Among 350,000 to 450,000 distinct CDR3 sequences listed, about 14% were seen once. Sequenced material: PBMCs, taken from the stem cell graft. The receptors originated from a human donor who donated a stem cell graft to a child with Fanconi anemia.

The CDR3 loop reads CSAPKRGGWDEQFF. The CDR3 DNA follows: TGCAGTGCCCCCAAACGAGGGGGCTGGGATGAGCAGTTCTTC. The chain combines TRBV20-1 with TRBJ2-1; 7 bases map to TRBD1. The CDR3 extends over 14 amino acids. Trimming cost V 6 bases and J 8 bases; bases outside gene matches: 13. From germline, CDR1 is DFQATT and CDR2 SNEGSKA (reference sequence).

The CDR3 sequence: CASLPRTGATGNTIYF. CDR3 bases: TGTGCCAGCTTACCCAGAACAGGGGCGACTGGAAACACCATATATTTT. The J gene is TRBJ1-3, the V gene TRBV18, with TRBD1 matching over 7 bases. This CDR3 contains 16 residues. The germline V gene encodes CDR1 KGHSH and CDR2 LQKENI. Trimming at V came to 7 bases and at J to 2 bases, leaving 11 bases not matched to a gene.

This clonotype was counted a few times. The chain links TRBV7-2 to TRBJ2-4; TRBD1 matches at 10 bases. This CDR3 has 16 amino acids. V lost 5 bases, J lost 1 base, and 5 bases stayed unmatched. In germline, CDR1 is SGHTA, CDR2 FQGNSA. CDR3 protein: CASSPGGQGAKNIQYF. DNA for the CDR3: TGTGCCAGCAGCCCCGGGGGACAGGGGGCCAAAAACATTCAGTACTTC. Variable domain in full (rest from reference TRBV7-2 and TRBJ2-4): GAGVSQSPSNKVTEKGKDVELRCDPISGHTALYWYRQSLGQGLEFLIYFQGNSAPDKSGLPSDRFSAERTGGSVSTLTIQRTQQEDSAVYLCASSPGGQGAKNIQYFGAGTRLSVL.

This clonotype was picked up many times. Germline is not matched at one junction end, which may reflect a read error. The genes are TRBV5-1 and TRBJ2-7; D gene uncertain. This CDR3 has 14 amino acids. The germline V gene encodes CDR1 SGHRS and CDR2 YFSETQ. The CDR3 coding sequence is TGCGCCAGCAGTTTGGTTTCTGGGATCGACGAGCAGTACTTC. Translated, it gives CASSLVSGIDEQYF.

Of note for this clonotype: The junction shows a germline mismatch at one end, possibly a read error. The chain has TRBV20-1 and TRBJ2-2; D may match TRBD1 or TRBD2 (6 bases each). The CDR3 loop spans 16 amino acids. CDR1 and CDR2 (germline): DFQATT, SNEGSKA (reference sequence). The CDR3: CCAASGAGSYTGELFF. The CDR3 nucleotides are TGCTGTGCTGCCTCGGGGGCGGGGAGTTACACCGGGGAGCTGTTTTTT.

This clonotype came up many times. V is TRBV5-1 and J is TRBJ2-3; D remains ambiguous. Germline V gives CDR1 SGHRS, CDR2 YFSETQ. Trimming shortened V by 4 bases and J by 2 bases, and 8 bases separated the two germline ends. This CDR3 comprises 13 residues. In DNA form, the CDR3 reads TGCGCCAGCAGCCGTATCGCCACAGATACGCAGTATTTT. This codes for CASSRIATDTQYF.

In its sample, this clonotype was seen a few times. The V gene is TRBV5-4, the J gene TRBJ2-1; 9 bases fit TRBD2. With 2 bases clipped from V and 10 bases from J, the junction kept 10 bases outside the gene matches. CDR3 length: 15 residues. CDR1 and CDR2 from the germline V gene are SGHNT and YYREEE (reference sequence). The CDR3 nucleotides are TGTGCCAGCAGCTTAGGAATTCCTAGCGGGAACGAGCAGTTCTTC. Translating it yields CASSLGIPSGNEQFF.

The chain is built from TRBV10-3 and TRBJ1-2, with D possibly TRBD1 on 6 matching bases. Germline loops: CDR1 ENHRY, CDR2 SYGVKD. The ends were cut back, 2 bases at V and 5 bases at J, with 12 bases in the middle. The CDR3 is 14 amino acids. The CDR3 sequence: CAISENPRGYGYTF. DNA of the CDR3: TGTGCCATCAGTGAGAATCCCAGGGGATATGGCTACACCTTC.